Sequencing of this T cell receptor (beta chain) was carried out in a study of cytomegalovirus exposure and HLA in healthy donors (dated by TCRdb to 2017 to 2019). Context from the whole study: An earlier analysis of several hundred of the donors reported approximately 300 Gb of sequence data and 100 million to 140 million unique TCR beta sequences from around 200 million T cells. An early release covering 500 to 750 HLA-typed donors comprised approximately 300 gigabases of sequencing data and 85 million to 100 million unique TCR sequences. Of the roughly 390 genotyped donors, approximately 82% fell in the genetic ancestry cluster associated with self-reported Caucasian donors. The study aimed to test whether signatures of past pathogen exposure could be identified by cataloging public T cell receptors. The study profiled the T cell repertoires of more than 500 subjects by immunosequencing and related them to cytomegalovirus serostatus. Besides the first cohort of some 670 subjects, a separate validation cohort made up of around 120 different subjects was used. High-throughput TCR immunosequencing, statistical association of individual TCRs with disease status, and machine learning were combined to predict cytomegalovirus infection status. A later analysis re-analyzed previously published TCR beta repertoires from about 730 donors and added high-resolution HLA genotyping to study TCR occurrence patterns. The later analysis used no new phenotypic data to find candidate immune exposures, relying instead on TCR beta sequences and their occurrence across donors. An earlier analysis of 450 to 750 of the donors used high-throughput TCR beta sequencing to judge whether each TCR beta V gene segment behaved as functional or pseudogenic. Donor age, sex, ethnicity and CMV serostatus were compiled together with the repertoire data. In a later genetic analysis, genome-wide SNP genotypes for about 65% of the roughly 700 donors were used, and that subset was treated as a discovery cohort. All discovery cohort repertoires had been generated using a single sequencing platform. Class I and class II HLA loci were covered by the typing at four-digit resolution. The number of typed donors differed by locus: about 629-630 for A, B, C, DRB1 and DQB1; 522 for DQA1; approximately 610 for DPA1; and roughly 450 for DPB1. Five DR-DQ haplotypes were handled as single units for association and clustering because linkage in the cohort was strong. Among under 450 genotyped donors of the cohort, an average of around 240,000 unique TCR beta nucleotide sequences were sequenced per donor, around 20% of them non-productive.

The cohort consisted of hundreds of healthy bone marrow donors. Cohort members were all nominally healthy when sampled, although unrecorded immune exposures were likely present. The donor was CMV seronegative and was included in the group of under 450 seronegative cohort members. Every donor gave a peripheral blood sample, and the peripheral blood mononuclear cells from that sample were used for TCR beta sequencing. The Qiagen DNeasy Blood Extraction Kit was used to extract genomic DNA from the blood cell samples. Study-wide conclusions, independent of this receptor: In a later analysis, HLA-associated TCR beta chains showed more clonal expansion and lower generation probabilities than non-associated chains that were equally common. The study gave a list of over 150 TCR beta chains associated with cytomegalovirus. Sequencing depth was assumed to be roughly uniform across donors in the presence/absence analyses, though that assumption may not hold. A few of the identified cytomegalovirus-associated TCR beta chains were confirmed in vitro to be specific for cytomegalovirus antigens. According to a later analysis, parvovirus B19, influenza, CMV and Epstein-Barr virus appeared linked to several top co-occurrence clusters. Assigning TCR associations to individual alleles was difficult when HLA alleles, especially DR and DQ, strongly co-occurred. The classifier was reported to diagnose cytomegalovirus status with high specificity and sensitivity in both the original and validation cohorts. While some public TCRs were present in many individuals, most TCR sequences turned up only very rarely across donors. A later analysis found that TCR association rates varied across HLA loci, with DRB1 alleles showing the most associated TCRs and HLA-C alleles the fewest. In a later analysis, most CMV-associated TCR beta chains were found to appear HLA-restricted, with HLA associations seemingly driven largely by CMV exposure. Broadly in line with IMGT annotations, most TCR beta V segments showed up in productive rearrangements about 87% or about 30% of the time in an earlier analysis of 587 of the donors. Specific HLA alleles were associated with 15,000 to 20,000 TCR beta sequences at a false discovery rate of 0.05 in a later analysis. In this cohort, only TCR beta chains were sequenced, and detectable features were limited by the absence of alpha or paired-chain data. The sequencing pipeline was judged likely to have produced a cluster of highly shared sequence variants as a technical artifact. Because some donors lacked HLA typing at each locus, the association tests relied only on the typed subset. The authors suggested that the approach could potentially be generalized to other disease states and immunological phenotypes. Some IMGT-functional V segments, including TRBV6-2 and TRBV6-3, could not be told apart with the 87-base-pair reads, so those segments were excluded. Seventeen rarely observed V segments, including chromosome 9 orphons, were excluded from the earlier analysis of about 610 of the donors because counts were too low. Linkage disequilibrium might explain the correlated functional status among segregating V segments, but an unknown experimental factor could not be excluded. A further reported finding was that TCR beta sequences accurately predicted the HLA-A and HLA-B alleles for most subjects in the first cohort. For the cohort, immune exposure information was limited to CMV serostatus. In a later genetic analysis, fewer N-insertions in productive TCRs were reported among donors in an Asian-associated ancestry cluster than the 666-donor mean. A later genetic analysis associated a missense DCLRE1C variant with V-gene and J-gene trimming of TCR beta chains, and an independent cohort replicated the association.

Here V drops 0 bases and J drops 5 bases, and the junction holds 12 bases not matched to any gene. Spanning cysteine to phenylalanine, the CDR3 consists of 17 amino acids. Left in the record is the CDR3 DNA by itself, 51 bases read in frame from the first base. The germline V gene sets CDR1 to LGHNA and CDR2 to YSLEER. Libraries were constructed by the immunoSEQ multiplex PCR assay. A mixture of 60 forward primers for TCR Vbeta segments and 13 reverse primers for TCR Jbeta segments was used in the multiplex PCR. Amplification of the CDR3 region of rearranged TCR beta genes was performed with a multiplex PCR assay on genomic DNA. On the Illumina HiSeq System, the amplified TCR beta libraries were sequenced as 87-base-pair reads. The authors' analysis ran thus. A later analysis counted approximately 74 million unique TCR beta chains across the 550 to 800 repertoires, and approximately 11 million of these chains were shared by at least two donors. A nearest-neighbor algorithm error-corrected the raw reads and collapsed the reads into unique sequences, merging closely related sequences to remove PCR and sequencing errors. Alignment of CDR3 sequences to IMGT reference sequences was used to assign V, D and J gene segments. For a sequence to be retained, a match of at least six nucleotides was required to both a V gene segment and a J gene segment. Rearrangements were classified as productive when the CDR3 lacked stop codons and remained in frame with V and J, and all other rearrangements were classified as non-productive. Following IMGT convention, CDR3 was defined as the stretch from the second conserved V-encoded cysteine up to the conserved J-encoded phenylalanine. In an earlier analysis of around 600 of the donors, sequences lacking an unambiguous match to a single V gene segment were excluded. An earlier analysis of 587 of the donors called V segments functional above 56.7% productive rearrangements and segregating when the between-donor standard deviation exceeded 5%. A statistical classification framework was built for diagnosing cytomegalovirus status from the catalog of TCR beta chain sequences. In a later analysis, TCR nucleotide sequences were compared against IMGT/GENE-DB human TR gene sequences so that V and J genes could be assigned. A later analysis assigned CDR3 sequences and most-parsimonious VDJ recombination scenarios with the TCRdist pipeline. In a later analysis, every TCR beta chain was defined by the combination of its CDR3 amino acid sequence and its V-gene family, and reads without a unique V-gene family were dropped. As a way to deal with suspected cross-contamination and a sequencing artifact, a later analysis dropped roughly 600 nucleotide sequences that were highly shared and had low generation probability. A later analysis calculated a clonal expansion index for each public chain from normalized within-repertoire ranks of inferred template counts. Generation probabilities in a later analysis came from a VDJ recombination model fitted to out-of-frame rearrangements, and those results were checked against IGoR. Hypergeometric tests were used in a later analysis to score TCR-TCR, TCR-HLA and TCR-CMV co-occurrence, with a repertoire-size bias correction applied to the TCR pairs. A later analysis estimated false discovery rates by permuting HLA or CMV assignments 20 times. In a later analysis, co-occurring TCRs were grouped with DBSCAN, and TCRdist sequence similarity was added when clustering was performed within HLA-allele-positive subsets. Repertoires with fewer than 30,000 or more than 120,000 public chains, plus five repertoires with anomalous nucleotide sharing, were excluded from co-occurrence clustering. Here the immuneACCESS table is served through TCRdb, limited to in-frame sequences with V and J called. Missing clones are a known gap in these copies; in checked studies unresolved V genes cover under half, and the rest lacks a known reason. The DNA was the basis for D and trimming; V, J and clone size are from that table. Within this sample are about 200,000 clones, with about 81% of them counted one time only. Around 2% of the sample goes to the ten largest clones.

On this clone: It lacks a known antigen. No much larger clonotype is one base removed from it; base qualities were not supplied.

The clonotype comes from a young man in good health and CMV-seronegative. Material for sequencing was PBMCs. In this chain, TRBV4-3 is recombined with TRBJ2-7; 8 bases in between match TRBD1. The CDR3 protein is CASSQDMVRTGRHEQYF. The DNA sequence follows: TGCGCCAGCAGCCAAGATATGGTCAGGACAGGGCGCCACGAGCAGTACTTC.